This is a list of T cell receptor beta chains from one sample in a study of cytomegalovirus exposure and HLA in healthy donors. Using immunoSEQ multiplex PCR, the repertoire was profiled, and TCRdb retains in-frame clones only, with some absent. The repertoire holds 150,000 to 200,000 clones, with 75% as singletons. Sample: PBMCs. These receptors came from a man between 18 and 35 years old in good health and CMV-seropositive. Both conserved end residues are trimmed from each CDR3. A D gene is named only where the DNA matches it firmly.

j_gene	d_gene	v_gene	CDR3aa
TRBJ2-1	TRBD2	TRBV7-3	ASSLTGREQDEQF
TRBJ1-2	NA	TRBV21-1	ASSKGGTNPRANYGYT
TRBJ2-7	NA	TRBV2	ASSLDSQGGYEQY
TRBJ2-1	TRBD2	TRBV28	ASSFPLGLAKNEQF
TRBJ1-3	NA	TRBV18	ASQAGGALSTGNTIY
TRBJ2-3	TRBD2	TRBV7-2	ASSLVPGGPDTQY
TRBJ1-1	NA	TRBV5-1	ASSPLGARGMNTEAF
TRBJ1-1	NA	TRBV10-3	AISVRENTEAF
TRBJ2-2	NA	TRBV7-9	ASSFSGNTGELF
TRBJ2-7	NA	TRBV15	ATSRYTGYEQY
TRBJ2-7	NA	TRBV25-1	ASSTGRAFEQY
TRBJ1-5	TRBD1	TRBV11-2	ASSPPGTGSQPQH
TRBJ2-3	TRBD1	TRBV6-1	ASSEALRYGQGLGDTQY
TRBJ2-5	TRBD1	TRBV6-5	ASSYSRGLETQY
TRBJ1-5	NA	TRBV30	AWSWGQTRNQPQH
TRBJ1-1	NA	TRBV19	ASSPAGVDTEAF
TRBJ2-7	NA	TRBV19	ASSLGGGYSYEQY
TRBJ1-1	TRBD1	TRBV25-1	ASSDYTFTGTETEAF
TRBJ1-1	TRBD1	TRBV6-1	ASSAATGGAGWTEAF
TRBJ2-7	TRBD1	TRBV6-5	ASSYSLDRGNEQY
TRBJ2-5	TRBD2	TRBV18	ASSPTREIAGGETQY
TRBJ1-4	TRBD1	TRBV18	ASSPNIPGQAREKLF
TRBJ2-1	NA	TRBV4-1	ASSQEILAAGLYNEQF
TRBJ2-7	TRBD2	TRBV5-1	ASSRLAGEAYEQY
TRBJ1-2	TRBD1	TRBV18	ASSHDRDSDYGYT
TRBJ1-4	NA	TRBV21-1	ASSKASLETDEKLF
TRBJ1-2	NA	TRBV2	ASSERGAANYGYT
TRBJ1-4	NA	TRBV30	AWSPKGLGVEKLF
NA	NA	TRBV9	ASSAPISPYEQY
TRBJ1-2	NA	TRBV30	AWSVGDGYT
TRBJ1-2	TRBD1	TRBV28	ASSFGTGGYT
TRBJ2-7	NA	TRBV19	ASIKRAKEDDYEQY
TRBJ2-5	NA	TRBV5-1	ASSLPQGETQY
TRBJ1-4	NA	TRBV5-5	ASSSGLQTNEKLF
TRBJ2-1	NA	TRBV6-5	ASCSSDYNEQF
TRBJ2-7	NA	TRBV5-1	ASSPSSSVYEQY
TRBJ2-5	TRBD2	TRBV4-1	ASSQSSGEETQY
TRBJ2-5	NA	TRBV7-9	ASSKPRTVQKETQY
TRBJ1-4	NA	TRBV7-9	ASSLSSINEKLF
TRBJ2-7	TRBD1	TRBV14	ASSHRGTGTYEQY
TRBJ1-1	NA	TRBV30	AWMGQGNTEAF
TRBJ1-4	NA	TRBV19	ASSRAGRGQTNEKLF
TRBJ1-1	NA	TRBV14	ASSQVRDSGIAEAF
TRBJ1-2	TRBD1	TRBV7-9	ATPRQGYGYT
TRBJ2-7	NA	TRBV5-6	ASSLGFRADYEQY
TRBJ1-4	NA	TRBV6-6	ASSLGAATNEKLF
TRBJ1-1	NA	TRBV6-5	ASRIAGAEAF
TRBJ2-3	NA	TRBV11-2	ASSPSLGTDTQY
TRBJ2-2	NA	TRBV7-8	ASSGPLQGTGELF
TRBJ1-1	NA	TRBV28	ASSSPGGGTEAF
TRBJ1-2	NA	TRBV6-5	ASSQGRANYGYP
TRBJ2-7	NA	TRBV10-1	ARRSQGWPSYEQY
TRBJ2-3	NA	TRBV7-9	ASSETTHTDTQY
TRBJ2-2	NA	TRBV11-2	ASSLRRDTGELF
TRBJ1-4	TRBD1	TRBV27	ASSLGQGREKLF
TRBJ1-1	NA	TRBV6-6	ASRLDTTRPEAF
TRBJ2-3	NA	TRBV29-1	SSTSTDTQY
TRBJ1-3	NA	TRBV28	ASSLRRGGNTIY
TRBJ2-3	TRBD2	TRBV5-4	ASSEGTSGTDTQY
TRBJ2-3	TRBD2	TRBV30	AWAGGPGDTQY